The 5 T cell receptor beta chains below all came from one sample that was sequenced in a study of control samples from healthy donors and cancer patients. Here immunoSEQ multiplex PCR was the method, and the copy in TCRdb shows in-frame clones only, minus some. The sample lists 100,000 to 150,000 clones; 92% were seen once. Sequencing was performed on blood. These receptor sequences come from a woman between 50 and 59 years old in good health.

V gene TRBV2 combines with J gene TRBJ1-1; D is possibly TRBD1 (6 bases). CDR1 and CDR2 from the germline V gene are SNHLY and FYNNEI. The CDR3 sequence is 13 residues long. V was pared by 4 bases and J by 4 bases, with 10 bases between. CDR3 protein: CASSGGASTEAFF. CDR3 nucleotide sequence: TGTGCCAGCAGTGGGGGGGCGAGCACTGAAGCTTTCTTT.

The J gene is TRBJ2-2, the V gene TRBV27, with a tentative D call TRBD2 (5 bases). V shed 7 bases and J shed 7 bases, with 13 bases lying between them. Germline assignment: CDR1 MNHEY and CDR2 SMNVEV (reference sequence). The CDR3 totals 13 residues. CDR3: CASISKAGGELFF. The CDR3 DNA follows: TGTGCCAGCATCTCGAAGGCGGGCGGGGAGCTGTTTTTT.

The genes are TRBV7-2 and TRBJ2-1; 9 bases are a match to TRBD2. Germline V CDR1 and CDR2: SGHTA, FQGNSA. The CDR3 contains 14 residues. With 1 base clipped from V and 6 bases from J, the junction kept 1 base outside the gene matches. CDR3 protein: CASSLGGGVNEQFF. The CDR3 DNA follows: TGTGCCAGCAGCTTAGGCGGGGGGGTCAATGAGCAGTTCTTC. The full variable domain, its missing parts supplied by reference TRBV7-2 and TRBJ2-1, is GAGVSQSPSNKVTEKGKDVELRCDPISGHTALYWYRQSLGQGLEFLIYFQGNSAPDKSGLPSDRFSAERTGGSVSTLTIQRTQQEDSAVYLCASSLGGGVNEQFFGPGTRLTVL.

V gene TRBV14 combines with J gene TRBJ2-1; 7 nucleotides agree with TRBD1. The V gene end was trimmed by 2 bases and the J gene end by 3 bases; junction bases not matched to a gene: 7. Germline CDR1 and CDR2: SGHDN and FVKESK. The CDR3 runs 16 residues. The DNA of the CDR3 is TGTGCCAGCAGCCAACTCAGGGGGAGTGGCTACAATGAGCAGTTCTTC. It translates to CASSQLRGSGYNEQFF.

The genes are TRBV2 and TRBJ2-5; D gene unclear. The CDR3 covers 14 residues. CDR1 and CDR2 (germline): SNHLY, FYNNEI. V shed 4 bases and J shed 4 bases, with 13 bases lying between them. This chain's CDR3 is CASSVLNGGETQYF. Written as DNA, the CDR3 is TGTGCCAGCAGTGTCCTGAACGGCGGAGAGACCCAGTACTTC.